Presented here are 16 T cell receptor beta chains from one specimen sequenced in a study of blood T cell repertoires in COVID-19. Produced via immunoSEQ multiplex PCR; TCRdb's table is partial and in-frame only. The table has 210,000 or so clones, about 82% seen once; the top ten hold about 10%. Specimen: peripheral blood. The receptors derive from an elderly woman with acute or convalescent COVID-19.

The rearrangement uses TRBV27 and TRBJ2-5; 7 bases align to TRBD2. Losses at the gene ends were 5 bases for V and 5 bases for J; bases not matched to a gene: 8. CDR1 MNHEY and CDR2 SMNVEV come from the germline V gene (reference sequence). The CDR3 sequence is 14 residues long. The CDR3 nucleotides are TGTGCCAGCAGTGCCCGGGAGGAGTTGGAGACCCAGTACTTC. Encoded protein: CASSAREELETQYF.

The chain couples TRBV30 to TRBJ1-4; 7 bases map to TRBD1. CDR1 is GTSNPN, CDR2 SVGIG, per germline (reference sequence). Trimming at V came to 4 bases and at J to 7 bases, leaving 6 bases not matched to a gene. The CDR3 is 13 amino acids. CDR3 loop: CAWIGQGGEKLFF. The DNA of the CDR3 is TGTGCCTGGATAGGGCAGGGGGGTGAAAAACTGTTTTTT.

CDR3 in amino acids: CASSLDALIYGYTF. DNA of the CDR3: TGTGCCAGCAGCTTAGACGCGTTGATCTATGGCTACACCTTC. The J gene is TRBJ1-2, the V gene TRBV7-9; D is ambiguous. Between the trimmed V and J ends, which lost 1 base and 4 bases, there was a span of 10 bases. From germline, CDR1 is SEHNR and CDR2 FQNEAQ (reference sequence). CDR3 length: 14 amino acids.

V and J are TRBV6-2 or TRBV6-3 and TRBJ1-2, with no clear D. With 2 bases removed from V and 0 bases from J, the gap between germline ends came to 16 bases. The CDR3 sequence is 17 residues long. From germline, CDR1 is MNHEY and CDR2 SVGEGT. The CDR3 sequence is CASSYHPTGLSNYGYTF. The CDR3 coding sequence is TGTGCCAGCAGTTACCATCCGACGGGTCTATCTAACTATGGCTACACCTTC.

The chain employs TRBV14 and TRBJ1-2, with a possible D match to TRBD1 (6 bases). Germline assignment: CDR1 SGHDN and CDR2 FVKESK. V shed 0 bases and J shed 2 bases, with 16 bases lying between them. The CDR3 is made up of 17 amino acids. The CDR3 sequence is CASSQDRGGTNNYGYTF. CDR3 DNA: TGTGCCAGCAGCCAAGATAGAGGGGGAACCAACAACTATGGCTACACCTTC.

The chain is built from TRBV2 and TRBJ1-5, with D perhaps matching TRBD1 (5 bases). The V gene's germline CDR1 is SNHLY and CDR2 FYNNEI. The CDR3 loop spans 15 amino acids. V was shortened by 6 bases and J by 0 bases, with 12 bases between the two germline ends. CDR3 bases: TGTGCCAGCAGCACAGGAGATTATAGCAATCAGCCCCAGCATTTT. It encodes CASSTGDYSNQPQHF.

V is TRBV4-2 and J is TRBJ1-1; D not certain. This CDR3 is 14 amino acids long. CDR1 LGHNA and CDR2 YNFKEQ come from the germline V gene. The germline V and J ends were trimmed by 0 bases and 8 bases, with 13 bases remaining between them. DNA for the CDR3: TGTGCCAGCAGCCAAGAAGGCGCTAGAACCGAAGCTTTCTTT. Protein: CASSQEGARTEAFF.

The chain links TRBV5-4 to TRBJ2-7, with 10 positions matching TRBD1. Trimming removed 4 bases from V and 3 bases from J; junction bases left unmatched: 10. Germline-derived CDR1 and CDR2 are SGHNT and YYREEE (reference sequence). This CDR3 contains 16 residues. As DNA, the CDR3 is TGTGCCAGCAGCACTATCTCCGGGACAGGGGACTACGAGCAGTACTTC. Its protein product is CASSTISGTGDYEQYF.

The chain joins TRBV12-3 or TRBV12-4 to TRBJ2-7; D not resolved. The CDR3 is 12 residues long. V was shortened by 1 base and J by 6 bases, with 7 bases between the two germline ends. The CDR3 here is CASSLGAGEQYF. DNA of the CDR3: TGTGCCAGCAGTTTAGGGGCCGGCGAGCAGTACTTC.

The chain is built from TRBV7-2 and TRBJ2-3; TRBD2 matches at 8 bases. Trimming removed 3 bases from V and 4 bases from J; junction bases left unmatched: 6. CDR3 length equals 15 residues. CDR1 SGHTA and CDR2 FQGNSA come from the germline V gene. DNA of the CDR3: TGTGCCAGCAGCTTCCGAGCGGGGGAAGCAGATACGCAGTATTTT. Translation gives CASSFRAGEADTQYF.

The rearrangement uses TRBV30 and TRBJ1-3, with D hard to call. The CDR3 is made up of 16 amino acids. Trimming left V 0 bases short and J 4 bases short, with 16 bases between. Germline values: CDR1 GTSNPN, CDR2 SVGIG (reference sequence). The CDR3 is CAWSVGVPGSGNTIYF. The CDR3 nucleotides read TGTGCCTGGAGTGTAGGAGTCCCGGGGTCCGGAAACACCATATATTTT. The full variable domain, completed using reference TRBV30 and TRBJ1-3, is SQTIHQWPATLVQPVGSPLSLECTVEGTSNPNLYWYRQAAGRGLQLLFYSVGIGQISSEVPQNLSASRPQDRQFILSSKKLLLSDSGFYLCAWSVGVPGSGNTIYFGEGSWLTVV.

This chain joins TRBV7-8 and TRBJ1-2, with D perhaps matching TRBD1 (5 bases). V lost 0 bases to trimming and J lost 4 bases, with 15 bases between them. The germline V gene encodes CDR1 SGHVS and CDR2 FQNEAQ. The CDR3 has 16 residues. The CDR3 sequence: CASSLAAGGTAYGYTF. The CDR3 DNA reads as TGTGCCAGCAGCTTAGCGGCGGGGGGGACCGCCTATGGCTACACCTTC.

The chain combines TRBV11-2 with TRBJ1-6, with a possible D match to TRBD1 (5 bases). CDR3 size: 15 residues. Germline V gene data show CDR1 as SGHAT and CDR2 as FQNNGV. Trimming took 1 base from V and 3 from J, leaving 7 bases between them. Here the CDR3 DNA reads TGTGCCAGCAGCTTAGCAGGGTACTATAATTCACCCCTCCACTTT. Its protein product is CASSLAGYYNSPLHF.

The chain uses TRBV6-5 and TRBJ2-7, with D tentatively TRBD2 (5 bases). V dropped 5 bases and J dropped 4 bases, with 15 bases sitting between them. The CDR3 length is 14 residues. The germline V gene encodes CDR1 MNHEY and CDR2 SVGAGI. CDR3 protein: CASSTGLHPYEQYF. The CDR3 DNA reads TGTGCCAGCAGTACCGGACTTCACCCTTACGAGCAGTACTTC.

The chain joins TRBV11-3 to TRBJ1-6, with 7 bases aligning to TRBD1. The CDR3 is made up of 15 amino acids. Germline CDR1 and CDR2: SGHNT and YENEEA. The ends lost 3 bases at V and 9 bases at J; junction bases unmatched: 8. CDR3 nucleotides: TGTGCCAGCAGCTTCTTGTCGGGACAGACTTCACCCCTCCACTTT. Translating gives CASSFLSGQTSPLHF.

This rearrangement joins TRBV10-3 to TRBJ1-5; no clear D. Germline CDR1 and CDR2: ENHRY and SYGVKD. The CDR3 sequence is 14 residues long. The V and J ends lost 2 bases and 0 bases respectively, with 5 bases between them. CDR3 nucleotides: TGTGCCATCAGTGAGACAGTTAGCAATCAGCCCCAGCATTTT. Its protein is CAISETVSNQPQHF.